This T cell receptor (beta chain) appears in the sequencing data of a study of molecular identifiers for immune sequencing clone quantification. Study in general: Replicates partitioned RNA from approximately 20,000 or 100,000 naive CD8 cells into five parts, sequencing four. Study outcomes and limitations: Clones carrying above 20 RNA copies accounted for over 99% of effector molecules, under 1% in naive cells.

This clonotype was observed a few times. Its antigen is unknown. Libraries of naive CD8 cells were prepared from about 19,000 to 1,100,000 sorted cells using 10%, 30% or 50% RNA. Bulk libraries came from a prior protocol with listed TCR primers. TCRdb passed the PCR reads through MiXCR, listing each CDR3 protein once. The table records about 510,000 distinct CDR3 sequences, about a quarter of them present only once. Per germline, CDR1 LNHNV and CDR2 YYDKDF (reference sequence). V was shortened by 1 base and J by 6 bases, with 12 bases between the two germline ends. This CDR3 is built from 15 residues. The material sequenced was naive CD8+ T cells from blood, with Jurkat cell RNA spiked in. Subset described: FACS-sorted CD8+CD4-CCR7+CD45RA+ naive T cells. This chain joins TRBV15 and TRBJ2-2, with a tentative D call TRBD1 (5 bases). This clonotype was sampled from a human donor in good health. Some libraries in this study had Jurkat cell RNA spiked in. The CDR3 loop is CATSRARGWAGELFF. The CDR3 DNA reads as TGTGCCACCAGCAGAGCTAGGGGATGGGCCGGGGAGCTGTTTTTT.